Described below is a single T cell receptor (beta chain) sequence and its context. The sample comes from a study of blood T cell repertoires in COVID-19. The V gene's germline CDR1 is SGHVS and CDR2 FQNEAQ. The V and J ends lost 2 bases and 1 base, in that order; junction bases with no gene match: 3. The CDR3 totals 16 residues. Here immunoSEQ multiplex PCR was the method, and the copy in TCRdb shows in-frame clones only, minus some. The table lists approximately 220,000 clones, about 84% of them singletons, with 6% to 7.5% in the top ten. What was sequenced was PBMCs or T cells enriched from blood (not recorded which). J is TRBJ2-2 and V is TRBV7-8; 8 bases fit TRBD1. The receptor's source is a woman in her forties with acute COVID-19. CDR3 DNA: TGTGCCAGCAGCTTAAGACAGGGGCAGAACACCGGGGAGCTGTTTTTT. This gives the protein CASSLRQGQNTGELFF.